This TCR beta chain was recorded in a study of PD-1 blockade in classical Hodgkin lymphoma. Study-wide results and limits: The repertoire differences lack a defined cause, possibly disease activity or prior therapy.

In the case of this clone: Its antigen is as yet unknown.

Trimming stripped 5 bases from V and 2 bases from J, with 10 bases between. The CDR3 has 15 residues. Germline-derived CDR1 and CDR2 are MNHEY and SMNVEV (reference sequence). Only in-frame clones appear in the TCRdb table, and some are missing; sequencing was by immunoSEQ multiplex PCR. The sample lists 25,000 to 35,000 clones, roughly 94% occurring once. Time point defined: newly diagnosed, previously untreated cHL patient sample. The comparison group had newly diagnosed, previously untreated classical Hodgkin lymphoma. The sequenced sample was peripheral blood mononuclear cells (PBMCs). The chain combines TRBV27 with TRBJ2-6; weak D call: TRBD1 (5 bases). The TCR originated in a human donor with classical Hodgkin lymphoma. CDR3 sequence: CASSLQGPGANVLTF. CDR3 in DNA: TGTGCCAGCAGTCTCCAGGGTCCTGGGGCCAACGTCCTGACTTTC.